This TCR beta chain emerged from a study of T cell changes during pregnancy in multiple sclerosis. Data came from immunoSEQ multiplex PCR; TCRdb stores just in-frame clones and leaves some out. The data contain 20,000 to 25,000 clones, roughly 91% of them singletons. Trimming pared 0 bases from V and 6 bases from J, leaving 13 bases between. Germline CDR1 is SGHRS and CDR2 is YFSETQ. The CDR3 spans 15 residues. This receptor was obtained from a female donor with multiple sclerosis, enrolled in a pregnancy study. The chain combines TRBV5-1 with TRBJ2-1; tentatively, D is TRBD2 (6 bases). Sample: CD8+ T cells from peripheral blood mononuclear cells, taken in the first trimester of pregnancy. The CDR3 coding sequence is TGCGCCAGCAGCTTGGACGGGAGATCTGTCAATGAGCAGTTCTTC. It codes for CASSLDGRSVNEQFF. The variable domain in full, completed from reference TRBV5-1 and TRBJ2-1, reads KAGVTQTPRYLIKTRGQQVTLSCSPISGHRSVSWYQQTPGQGLQFLFEYFSETQRNKGNFPGRFSGRQFSNSRSEMNVSTLELGDSALYLCASSLDGRSVNEQFFGPGTRLTVL.